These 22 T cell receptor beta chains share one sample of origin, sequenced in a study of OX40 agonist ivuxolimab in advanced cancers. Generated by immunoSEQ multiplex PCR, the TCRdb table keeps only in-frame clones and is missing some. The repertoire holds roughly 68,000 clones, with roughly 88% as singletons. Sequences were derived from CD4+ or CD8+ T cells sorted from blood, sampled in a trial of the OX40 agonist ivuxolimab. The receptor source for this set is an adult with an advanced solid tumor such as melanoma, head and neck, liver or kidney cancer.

The CDR3 loop is CATSRRALDEQFF. CDR3 DNA: TGTGCCACCAGCAGACGAGCGTTAGATGAGCAGTTCTTC. This chain links TRBV15 with TRBJ2-1; D is uncertain. V lost 2 bases and J 8 bases, leaving 10 bases between the germline ends. There are 13 residues in the CDR3. Germline V gene lookup returns CDR1 LNHNV and CDR2 YYDKDF (reference sequence).

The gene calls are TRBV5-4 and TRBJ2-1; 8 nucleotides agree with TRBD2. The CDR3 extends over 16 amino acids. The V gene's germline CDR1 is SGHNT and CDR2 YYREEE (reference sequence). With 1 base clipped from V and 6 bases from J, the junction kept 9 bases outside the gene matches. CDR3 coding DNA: TGTGCCAGCAGCTTGTGGTTAGCGGGATTTGGCAATGAGCAGTTCTTC. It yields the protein CASSLWLAGFGNEQFF.

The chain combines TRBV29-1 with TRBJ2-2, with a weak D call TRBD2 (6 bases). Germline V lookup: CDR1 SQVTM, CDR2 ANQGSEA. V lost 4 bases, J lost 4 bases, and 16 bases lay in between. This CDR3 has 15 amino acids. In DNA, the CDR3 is TGCAGCGTTGTGGTGGGGGAGGCCTTCACCGGGGAGCTGTTTTTT. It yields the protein CSVVVGEAFTGELFF.

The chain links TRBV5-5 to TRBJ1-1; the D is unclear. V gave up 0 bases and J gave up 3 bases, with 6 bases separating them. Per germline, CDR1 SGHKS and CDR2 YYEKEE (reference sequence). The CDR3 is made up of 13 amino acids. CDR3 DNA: TGTGCCAGCAGCTTGGAACAGTACACTGAAGCTTTCTTT. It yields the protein CASSLEQYTEAFF.

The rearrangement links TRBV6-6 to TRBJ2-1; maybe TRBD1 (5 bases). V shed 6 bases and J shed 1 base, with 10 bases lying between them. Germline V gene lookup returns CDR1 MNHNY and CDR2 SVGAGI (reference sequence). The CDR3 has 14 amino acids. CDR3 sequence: CASRQGRSYNEQFF. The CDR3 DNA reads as TGTGCCAGCAGGCAGGGTAGGTCCTACAATGAGCAGTTCTTC.

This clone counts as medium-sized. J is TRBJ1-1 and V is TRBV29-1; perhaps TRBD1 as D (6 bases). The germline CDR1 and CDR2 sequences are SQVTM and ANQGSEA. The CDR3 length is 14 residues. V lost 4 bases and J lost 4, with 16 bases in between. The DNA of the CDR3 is TGCAGCGTTGTACCGAGGGGGATCGGCACTGAAGCTTTCTTT. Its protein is CSVVPRGIGTEAFF.

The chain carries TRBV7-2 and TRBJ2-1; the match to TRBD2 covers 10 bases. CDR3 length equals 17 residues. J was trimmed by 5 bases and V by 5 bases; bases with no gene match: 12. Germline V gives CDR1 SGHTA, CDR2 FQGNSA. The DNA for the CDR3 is TGTGCCAGCAGCCCATACCTAGCGGGAGTAACAGACAATGAGCAGTTCTTC. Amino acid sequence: CASSPYLAGVTDNEQFF. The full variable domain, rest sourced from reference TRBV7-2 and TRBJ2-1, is GAGVSQSPSNKVTEKGKDVELRCDPISGHTALYWYRQSLGQGLEFLIYFQGNSAPDKSGLPSDRFSAERTGGSVSTLTIQRTQQEDSAVYLCASSPYLAGVTDNEQFFGPGTRLTVL.

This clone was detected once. DNA of the CDR3: TGCGCCAGCAGCAACTTACAGGGGGAGAGGCGGAATGAGCAGTTCTTC. The encoded protein is CASSNLQGERRNEQFF. The rearrangement links TRBV5-1 to TRBJ2-1; 8 bases match TRBD1. The CDR3 has 16 residues. Per the germline V gene, CDR1 is SGHRS and CDR2 is YFSETQ. Germline trimming cut 4 bases from V and 7 bases from J; bases unmatched to any gene: 13.

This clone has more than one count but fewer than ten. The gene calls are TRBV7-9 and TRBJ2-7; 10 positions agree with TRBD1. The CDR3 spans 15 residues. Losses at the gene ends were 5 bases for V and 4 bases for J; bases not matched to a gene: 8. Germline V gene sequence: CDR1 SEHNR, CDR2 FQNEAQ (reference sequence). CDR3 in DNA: TGTGCCAGCAGCCAATGGACAGGGGGAGCGTACGAGCAGTACTTC. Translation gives CASSQWTGGAYEQYF.

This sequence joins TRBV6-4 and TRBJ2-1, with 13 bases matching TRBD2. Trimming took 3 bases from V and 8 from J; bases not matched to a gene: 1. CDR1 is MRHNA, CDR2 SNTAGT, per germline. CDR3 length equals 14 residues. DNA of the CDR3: TGTGCCAGCAGTGAACTAGCGGGAGGGGATGAGCAGTTCTTC. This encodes CASSELAGGDEQFF.

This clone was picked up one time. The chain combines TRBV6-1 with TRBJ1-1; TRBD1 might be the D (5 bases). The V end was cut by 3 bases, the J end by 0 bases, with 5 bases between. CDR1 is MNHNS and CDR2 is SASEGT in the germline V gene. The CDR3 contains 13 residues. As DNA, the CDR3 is TGTGCCAGCAGTGACAGGGTGAACACTGAAGCTTTCTTT. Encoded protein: CASSDRVNTEAFF.

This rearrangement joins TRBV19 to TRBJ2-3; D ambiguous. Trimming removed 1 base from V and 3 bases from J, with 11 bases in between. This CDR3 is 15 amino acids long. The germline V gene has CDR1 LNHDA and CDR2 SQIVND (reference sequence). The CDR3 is CASSIAAGVTDTQYF. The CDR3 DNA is TGTGCCAGTAGTATAGCAGCCGGAGTTACAGATACGCAGTATTTT.

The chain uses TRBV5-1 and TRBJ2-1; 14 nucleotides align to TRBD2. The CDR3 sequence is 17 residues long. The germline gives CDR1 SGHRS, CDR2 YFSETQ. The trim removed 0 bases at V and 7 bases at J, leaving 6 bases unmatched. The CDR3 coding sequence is TGCGCCAGCAGCTTGGGATGGGGGACTAGCGGGAGAAATGAGCAGTTCTTC. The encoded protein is CASSLGWGTSGRNEQFF. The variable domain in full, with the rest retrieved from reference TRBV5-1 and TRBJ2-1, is KAGVTQTPRYLIKTRGQQVTLSCSPISGHRSVSWYQQTPGQGLQFLFEYFSETQRNKGNFPGRFSGRQFSNSRSEMNVSTLELGDSALYLCASSLGWGTSGRNEQFFGPGTRLTVL.

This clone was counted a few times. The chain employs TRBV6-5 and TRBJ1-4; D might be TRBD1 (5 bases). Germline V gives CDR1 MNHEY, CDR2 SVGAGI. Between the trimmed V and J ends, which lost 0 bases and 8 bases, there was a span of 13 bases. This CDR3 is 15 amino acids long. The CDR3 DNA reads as TGTGCCAGCAGTTACTCGCAGGGAGTATACGAAAAACTGTTTTTT. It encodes CASSYSQGVYEKLFF.

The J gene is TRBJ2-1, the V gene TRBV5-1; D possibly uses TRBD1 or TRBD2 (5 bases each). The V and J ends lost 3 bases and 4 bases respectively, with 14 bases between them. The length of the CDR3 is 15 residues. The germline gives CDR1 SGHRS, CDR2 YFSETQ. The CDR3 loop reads CASSSTGTGYNEQFF. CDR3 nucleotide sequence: TGCGCCAGCAGCTCGACCGGGACGGGGTACAATGAGCAGTTCTTC.

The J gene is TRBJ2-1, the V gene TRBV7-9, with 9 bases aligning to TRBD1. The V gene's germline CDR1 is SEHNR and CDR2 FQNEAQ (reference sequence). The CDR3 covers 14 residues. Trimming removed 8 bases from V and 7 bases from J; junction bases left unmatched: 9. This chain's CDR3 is CASARIQGANEQFF. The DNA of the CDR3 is TGTGCCAGCGCCCGGATACAGGGGGCGAATGAGCAGTTCTTC.

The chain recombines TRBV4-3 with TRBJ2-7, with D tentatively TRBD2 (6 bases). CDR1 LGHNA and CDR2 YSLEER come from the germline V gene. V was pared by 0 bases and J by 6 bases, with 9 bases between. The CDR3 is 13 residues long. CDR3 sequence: CASSQDGGAEQYF. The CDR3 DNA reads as TGCGCCAGCAGCCAAGATGGAGGGGCCGAGCAGTACTTC.

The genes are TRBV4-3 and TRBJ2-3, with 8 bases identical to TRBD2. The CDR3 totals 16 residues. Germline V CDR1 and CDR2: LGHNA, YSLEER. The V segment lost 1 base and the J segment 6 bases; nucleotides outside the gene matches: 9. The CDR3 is CASSQGGGRGGDTQYF. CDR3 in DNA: TGCGCCAGCAGCCAAGGCGGGGGGAGGGGAGGGGATACGCAGTATTTT.

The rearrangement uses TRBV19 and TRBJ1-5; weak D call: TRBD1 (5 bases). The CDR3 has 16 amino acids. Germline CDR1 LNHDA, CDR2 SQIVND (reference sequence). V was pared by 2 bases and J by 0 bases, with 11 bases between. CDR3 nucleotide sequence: TGTGCCAGTAGTATATGGACACCAAATAGCAATCAGCCCCAGCATTTT. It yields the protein CASSIWTPNSNQPQHF. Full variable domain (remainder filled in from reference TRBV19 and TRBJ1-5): DGGITQSPKYLFRKEGQNVTLSCEQNLNHDAMYWYRQDPGQGLRLIYYSQIVNDFQKGDIAEGYSVSREKKESFPLTVTSAQKNPTAFYLCASSIWTPNSNQPQHFGDGTRLSIL.

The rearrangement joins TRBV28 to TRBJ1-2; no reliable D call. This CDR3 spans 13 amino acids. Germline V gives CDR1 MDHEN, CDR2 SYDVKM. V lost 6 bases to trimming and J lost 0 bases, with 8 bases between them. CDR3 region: CASSPIANYGYTF. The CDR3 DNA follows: TGTGCCAGCAGCCCGATAGCTAACTATGGCTACACCTTC.

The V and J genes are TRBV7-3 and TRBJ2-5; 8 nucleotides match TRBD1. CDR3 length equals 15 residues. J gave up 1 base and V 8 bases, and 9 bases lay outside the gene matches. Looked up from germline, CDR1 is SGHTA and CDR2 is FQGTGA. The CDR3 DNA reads TGTGCCAGCTCCTTCGGGACAGGCCGCCAAGAGACCCAGTACTTC. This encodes CASSFGTGRQETQYF.

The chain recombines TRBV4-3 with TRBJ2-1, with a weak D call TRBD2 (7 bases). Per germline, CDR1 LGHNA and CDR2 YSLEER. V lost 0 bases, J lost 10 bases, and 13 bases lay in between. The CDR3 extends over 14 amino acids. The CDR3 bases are TGCGCCAGCAGCCAAGATAAAGGGAGGGGGGAGCAGTTCTTC. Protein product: CASSQDKGRGEQFF.